This T cell receptor (beta chain) was documented in a study of shared clonotypes between healthy human individuals. Among the donors, all were Caucasian adults who lived in Nashville, Tennessee. The V gene end was trimmed by 6 bases and the J gene end by 0 bases; junction bases not matched to a gene: 2. CDR1 and CDR2 (germline): MNHNY, SVGAGI (reference sequence). This CDR3 has 13 amino acids. The authors split each subset's genomic DNA evenly across several immunoSEQ plates. Generated by immunoSEQ multiplex PCR, the TCRdb table keeps only in-frame clones and is missing some. In the table there are approximately 2.4 million clones, approximately 95% of which are singletons. About this clone itself: Its cognate antigen is unknown. Other nucleotide sequences in the sample specify the same CDR3.

The study's findings and limits: Naive CD4 clonotypes were shared across a few donors at roughly 5.5%.

The chain links TRBV6-6 to TRBJ2-7, with TRBD1 matching 7 bases. The clonotype originates from a man between 18 and 29 years old in good health. Sequencing input: naive CD4+ T cells sorted from blood. The subset here: CD45RA+ positively selected. CDR3 sequence (DNA): TGTGCCAGCAGAGGGACAGACTCCTACGAGCAGTACTTC. Translating gives CASRGTDSYEQYF.